This passage covers 27 T cell receptor beta chains from one sample sequenced in a study of T cells after posttransplantation cyclophosphamide. Libraries were prepared by immunoSEQ multiplex PCR; TCRdb keeps only in-frame clonotypes and omits some of them. There are around 35,000 clones in the sample, none observed a single time. Sequenced input: PBMCs. Receptor source: a woman in her forties or fifties in good health and a related stem cell transplant donor.

This clone was counted ten times or more. The J gene is TRBJ2-1, the V gene TRBV7-3; 8 bases are a match to TRBD2. Trimming removed 5 bases from V and 4 bases from J; junction bases left unmatched: 7. Germline assignment: CDR1 SGHTA and CDR2 FQGTGA. The CDR3 is made up of 15 amino acids. The CDR3 DNA reads as TGTGCCAGCAGCGCGAGCGGGAGTGATTACAATGAGCAGTTCTTC. Its protein is CASSASGSDYNEQFF.

This clone was recorded many times. The rearrangement links TRBV7-9 to TRBJ2-2; D unclear. The CDR3 contains 12 residues. Germline CDR1 reads SEHNR; CDR2 reads FQNEAQ (reference sequence). V lost 3 bases and J 6 bases, leaving 5 bases between the germline ends. Written as DNA, the CDR3 is TGTGCCAGCAGCTTTCCTCCCGGGGAGCTGTTTTTT. Protein product: CASSFPPGELFF.

Ten or more counts support this clone. The CDR3, as DNA: TGTGCCAGCTCACCTCAGGAGGGGGCAGGCTATGGCTACACCTTC. This sequence encodes CASSPQEGAGYGYTF. This chain links TRBV18 with TRBJ1-2; TRBD1 matches 7 bases. The germline V gene encodes CDR1 KGHSH and CDR2 LQKENI. The CDR3 loop spans 15 amino acids. V lost 3 bases to trimming and J lost 4 bases; unmatched junction nucleotides: 8.

This clone was counted many times. This chain's CDR3 is CASSTSGNNEQFF. The DNA of the CDR3 is TGTGCCAGCAGCACTAGCGGAAACAATGAGCAGTTCTTC. The chain recombines TRBV6-1 with TRBJ2-1, with 8 bases that match TRBD2. Germline CDR1 MNHNS, CDR2 SASEGT. With 6 bases clipped from V and 5 bases from J, the junction kept 3 bases outside the gene matches. CDR3 length: 13 amino acids.

The table lists this clone with many counts. The chain has TRBV5-4 and TRBJ2-7; 8 nucleotides match TRBD1. Losses at the gene ends were 4 bases for V and 6 bases for J; bases not matched to a gene: 9. The germline gives CDR1 SGHNT, CDR2 YYREEE (reference sequence). The CDR3 covers 14 residues. The CDR3 bases are TGTGCCAGCAGCCCCTACCTGACAGGGGCCGAGCAGTACTTC. This translates into CASSPYLTGAEQYF.

Only a few counts were recorded for this clone. The chain employs TRBV18 and TRBJ2-5, with D possibly being TRBD2 (6 bases). The V end was cut by 4 bases, the J end by 13 bases, with 13 bases between. Germline-derived CDR1 and CDR2 are KGHSH and LQKENI. The CDR3 is 11 amino acids. CDR3 sequence reads: CASSQDYTRYF. In nucleotides, the CDR3 is TGTGCCAGCTCACAGGACTACACCAGGTACTTC.

This clone showed up many times. The J gene is TRBJ2-1, the V gene TRBV30; 7 bases fit TRBD1. Trimming cost V 7 bases and J 14 bases; bases outside gene matches: 14. CDR1 is GTSNPN, CDR2 SVGIG, per germline (reference sequence). The length of the CDR3 is 12 residues. CDR3 amino acids: CALGTENTSEFF. Here the CDR3 DNA reads TGTGCCTTAGGGACAGAAAACACATCAGAGTTCTTC.

This clone has at least ten counts. The chain employs TRBV7-8 and TRBJ1-5; 9 nucleotides align to TRBD1. Trimming cost V 6 bases and J 4 bases; bases outside gene matches: 7. CDR1 and CDR2 from the germline V gene are SGHVS and FQNEAQ. The CDR3 covers 15 residues. The DNA for the CDR3 is TGTGCCAGCAGTTATAGGACAGGGGTAAATCAGCCCCAGCATTTT. Protein: CASSYRTGVNQPQHF.

This clone occurred many times. The chain is built from TRBV2 and TRBJ2-7; 14 positions match TRBD2. Germline CDR1 SNHLY, CDR2 FYNNEI. After removal of 5 bases from V and 5 bases from J, the junction contained 5 bases not matched to a gene. The CDR3 is 15 amino acids. For the CDR3, the DNA is TGTGCCAGCAGTAAGGGACTAGCGGGAGTTGACGAGCAGTACTTC. Translating it yields CASSKGLAGVDEQYF.

This clone was counted ten times or more. J is TRBJ2-1 and V is TRBV7-9, with TRBD2 as a possible D gene (6 bases). CDR1 SEHNR and CDR2 FQNEAQ come from the germline V gene (reference sequence). This CDR3 has 14 residues. Trimming took 5 bases from V and 7 from J, leaving 15 bases between them. This CDR3 is CASSPGTLWNEQFF. The CDR3 bases are TGTGCCAGCAGCCCTGGGACTCTGTGGAATGAGCAGTTCTTC.

This clone has at least ten counts. V gene TRBV2 combines with J gene TRBJ1-5, with D unresolved. Trimming shortened V by 6 bases and J by 5 bases, and 14 bases separated the two germline ends. This CDR3 spans 14 amino acids. Looked up from germline, CDR1 is SNHLY and CDR2 is FYNNEI. The chain's CDR3 is CASSDTQSHQPQHF. The CDR3 DNA follows: TGTGCCAGCAGCGACACACAGAGCCATCAGCCCCAGCATTTT. The variable domain in full, completed from reference TRBV2 and TRBJ1-5, reads EPEVTQTPSHQVTQMGQEVILRCVPISNHLYFYWYRQILGQKVEFLVSFYNNEISEKSEIFDDQFSVERPDGSNFTLKIRSTKLEDSAMYFCASSDTQSHQPQHFGDGTRLSIL.

This clone was seen more than once but under ten times. The chain employs TRBV9 and TRBJ1-4; D perhaps matches TRBD1 (6 bases). Trimming stripped 4 bases from V and 4 bases from J, with 20 bases between. The CDR3 consists of 17 residues. Germline CDR1 reads SGDLS; CDR2 reads YYNGEE. The CDR3 DNA sequence: TGTGCCAGCAGCTCACAACGCAGGGGATACGATAATGAAAAACTGTTTTTT. Its protein product is CASSSQRRGYDNEKLFF.

This clone was observed at least ten times. This CDR3 reads CAISAAGEVSDTQYF. CDR3 nucleotides: TGTGCCATCAGTGCGGCGGGAGAAGTGTCAGATACGCAGTATTTT. The chain couples TRBV10-3 to TRBJ2-3, with TRBD2 identical over 7 bases. Germline values: CDR1 ENHRY, CDR2 SYGVKD. The CDR3 spans 15 residues. V lost 4 bases to trimming and J lost 4 bases; unmatched junction nucleotides: 8.

This clone was detected only a few times. V gene TRBV29-1 combines with J gene TRBJ2-1, with a tentative D call TRBD2 (5 bases). Germline loops: CDR1 SQVTM, CDR2 ANQGSEA. The germline V and J ends were trimmed by 5 bases and 4 bases, with 9 bases remaining between them. The CDR3 length is 12 residues. The CDR3, as DNA: TGCAGCGTTTTAGAGGGTTACAATGAGCAGTTCTTC. Protein product: CSVLEGYNEQFF.

This clone was detected many times. The chain recombines TRBV7-2 with TRBJ2-3, with D unresolved. Trimming cost V 2 bases and J 4 bases, with 13 bases left between them. The CDR3 spans 15 residues. CDR1 is SGHTA and CDR2 is FQGNSA in the germline V gene. The DNA of the CDR3 is TGTGCCAGCAGCTTAAAGACGAAGGGTCCAGATACGCAGTATTTT. It yields the protein CASSLKTKGPDTQYF.

This clone was observed at least ten times. The rearrangement joins TRBV7-9 to TRBJ2-7; TRBD2 aligns across 13 bases. The CDR3 sequence is 15 residues long. CDR1 SEHNR and CDR2 FQNEAQ come from the germline V gene (reference sequence). Trimming took 6 bases from V and 6 from J; bases not matched to a gene: 8. The CDR3 DNA reads as TGTGCCAGCAGTAGACTAGCGGGAGGTCTAAGCGAGCAGTACTTC. Protein sequence: CASSRLAGGLSEQYF.

This clone has just a few counts. The CDR3 here is CASSLGLGYTDTQYF. CDR3 bases: TGTGCCAGCAGTTTGGGGCTCGGGTACACAGATACGCAGTATTTT. J is TRBJ2-3 and V is TRBV25-1; a weak D match, TRBD1 (5 bases). Per the germline V gene, CDR1 is MGHDK and CDR2 is SYGVNS. V was clipped by 5 bases and J by 2 bases, with 14 bases between them. The length of the CDR3 is 15 residues. The whole variable domain, filled in from reference TRBV25-1 and TRBJ2-3, reads EADIYQTPRYLVIGTGKKITLECSQTMGHDKMYWYQQDPGMELHLIHYSYGVNSTEKGDLSSESTVSRIRTEHFPLTLESARPSHTSQYLCASSLGLGYTDTQYFGPGTRLTVL.

This clone was counted only a few times. The CDR3 sequence: CAWIQGAGYGYTF. CDR3 bases: TGTGCCTGGATCCAGGGAGCTGGGTATGGCTACACCTTC. The gene calls are TRBV30 and TRBJ1-2, with TRBD1 as a possible D gene (5 bases). CDR1 and CDR2 from the germline V gene are GTSNPN and SVGIG (reference sequence). CDR3 size: 13 residues. V lost 4 bases and J lost 5, with 14 bases in between.

Ten or more counts support this clone. The J gene is TRBJ2-7, the V gene TRBV27, with TRBD2 matching over 11 bases. Germline loops: CDR1 MNHEY, CDR2 SMNVEV (reference sequence). V trimming: 6 bases; J trimming: 3 bases; junction bases outside the gene matches: 10. This CDR3 region has 16 residues. The CDR3 bases are TGTGCCAGCAGACGCAGCGCCGGGACTAGCGGCTACGAGCAGTACTTC. Translating gives CASRRSAGTSGYEQYF.

This clone was detected only a few times. The CDR3 protein is CASSEGPGGEAYEQYF. The CDR3 region has the DNA TGTGCCAGCAGTGAAGGGCCGGGGGGGGAAGCCTACGAGCAGTACTTC. This chain links TRBV6-1 with TRBJ2-7, with 8 nucleotides matching TRBD2. This CDR3 is 16 amino acids long. Trimming took 1 base from V and 2 from J; bases not matched to a gene: 7. Per the germline V gene, CDR1 is MNHNS and CDR2 is SASEGT.

This clone was seen ten or more times. The chain links TRBV7-2 to TRBJ1-1; 8 bases are a match to TRBD1. The germline CDR1 and CDR2 sequences are SGHTA and FQGNSA. The length of the CDR3 is 13 residues. After removal of 5 bases from V and 9 bases from J, the junction contained 8 bases not matched to a gene. CDR3 protein: CASSTDREGQAFF. Here the CDR3 DNA reads TGTGCCAGCAGCACGGACAGGGAGGGACAAGCTTTCTTT.

This clone occurred many times. The genes are TRBV5-1 and TRBJ1-4; perhaps TRBD1 as D (5 bases). This CDR3 is 15 amino acids long. Germline CDR1 SGHRS, CDR2 YFSETQ. The V end lost 3 bases, the J end lost 0 bases, and 9 bases lay between the germline ends. CDR3 residues: CASSYTGATNEKLFF. The DNA for the CDR3 is TGCGCCAGCAGCTATACGGGGGCAACTAATGAAAAACTGTTTTTT.

This clone was seen repeatedly, ten times or more. The CDR3 region is CASSSMMTSGRVLEQFF. CDR3 nucleotide sequence: TGTGCCAGCAGCAGTATGATGACTAGCGGGAGGGTACTTGAGCAGTTCTTC. The genes are TRBV14 and TRBJ2-1, with TRBD2 matching 14 bases. This CDR3 is 17 amino acids long. Trimming removed 5 bases from V and 9 bases from J; junction bases left unmatched: 12. Per germline, CDR1 SGHDN and CDR2 FVKESK.

This clone showed up many times. The CDR3 here is CASSSAGTGVTEAFF. Here the CDR3 DNA reads TGCGCCAGCAGCTCTGCCGGGACAGGGGTCACTGAAGCTTTCTTT. V is TRBV5-1 and J is TRBJ1-1, with 10 bases matching TRBD1. There are 15 residues in the CDR3. Germline CDR1 reads SGHRS; CDR2 reads YFSETQ. Losses at the gene ends were 3 bases for V and 4 bases for J; bases not matched to a gene: 6.

There are many counts of this clone. The V call is TRBV12-3 or TRBV12-4, the J call TRBJ2-5; 7 bases map to TRBD1. Germline trimming cut 6 bases from V and 5 bases from J; bases unmatched to any gene: 6. The CDR3 has 13 residues. CDR3 protein: CASRRQGRETQYF. The CDR3, as DNA: TGTGCCAGCAGGCGACAGGGTCGGGAGACCCAGTACTTC.

In its sample, this clone was seen many times. V and J are TRBV27 and TRBJ1-5; D perhaps matches TRBD1 (5 bases). The V gene's germline CDR1 is MNHEY and CDR2 SMNVEV (reference sequence). The CDR3 extends over 14 amino acids. V was pared by 6 bases and J by 2 bases, with 11 bases between. CDR3 nucleotide sequence: TGTGCCAGCAGCCAATTAGGGGGCAATCAGCCCCAGCATTTT. Its translation is CASSQLGGNQPQHF.

This clone was detected many times. The V gene is TRBV19, the J gene TRBJ2-1; a weak D match, TRBD2 (7 bases). V was pared by 4 bases and J by 8 bases, with 18 bases between. The germline V gene has CDR1 LNHDA and CDR2 SQIVND (reference sequence). This CDR3 spans 15 amino acids. In DNA, the CDR3 is TGTGCCAGTAGTACTAAGGGGGACTATTCATATGAGCAGTTCTTC. Translating gives CASSTKGDYSYEQFF.